The rows below give T cell receptor beta chains drawn from one sample of a study of vaccination and CD4 T cells after COVID-19. TCRdb redid the calling of the PCR reads with MiXCR, one entry per CDR3 protein. The table has around 16,000 distinct CDR3 sequences, around 44% seen once. Their recognized antigens are unknown. Sequences were obtained from CD4+ T cells from blood, cultured in vitro. The receptors were sampled from a human donor who had recovered from COVID-19. The CDR3 runs from the conserved cysteine through the conserved F or W. D genes are given only for firm matches. Size is stated for part of the rows, as once, few or many counts, or as a class when the clone is expanded.

V	J	size	D	CDR3	DNA
TRBV2	TRBJ1-2	-	-	CASSELLGTGYTF	TGTGCCAGCAGTGAACTTCTGGGGACGGGCTACACCTTC
TRBV6-1	TRBJ1-1	-	-	CASTVSGQRTLFAEAFF	TGTGCCAGCACCGTCTCCGGACAGAGAACCCTCTTTGCTGAAGCTTTCTTT
TRBV6-1	TRBJ2-1	-	-	CASRFGDEQFF	TGTGCCAGCAGGTTCGGTGATGAGCAGTTCTTC
TRBV19	TRBJ2-7	-	TRBD1	CVSSTWTGAYEQYF	TGTGTCAGTAGTACTTGGACAGGGGCCTACGAGCAGTACTTC
TRBV7-8	TRBJ1-5	-	-	CASSLDSWGANQPQHF	TGTGCCAGCAGCCTCGACTCGTGGGGCGCCAATCAGCCCCAGCATTTT
TRBV30	TRBJ2-1	-	-	CAWSVRVAQSYNEQFF	TGTGCCTGGAGTGTACGGGTGGCTCAATCCTACAATGAGCAGTTCTTC
TRBV19	TRBJ2-6	-	TRBD1	CASSPPPGQGLWANVLTF	TGTGCCAGTAGTCCCCCCCCCGGACAGGGCCTCTGGGCCAACGTCCTGACTTTC
TRBV6-2/TRBV6-3	TRBJ2-1	-	TRBD2	CASSYSGLAGVYNEQFF	TGTGCCAGCAGTTACTCGGGACTAGCGGGAGTATACAATGAGCAGTTCTTC
TRBV7-9	TRBJ1-3	few	TRBD1	CASSRGTGFSNTIYF	TGTGCCAGCAGCAGGGGGACAGGGTTCTCAAACACCATATATTTT
TRBV19	TRBJ1-1	few	-	CASSMEQMNTEAFF	TGTGCCAGTAGTATGGAACAGATGAACACTGAAGCTTTCTTT
TRBV7-9	TRBJ1-6	-	-	CASSQLGGGSRNSPLHF	TGTGCCAGCAGCCAGCTCGGCGGGGGCTCGCGTAATTCACCCCTCCACTTT
TRBV27	TRBJ2-7	-	TRBD2	CASRRLAGLIEQYF	TGTGCCAGCCGCCGGCTAGCGGGATTGATCGAGCAGTACTTC
TRBV20-1	TRBJ2-3	once	TRBD2	CSARDFGLAGVVDTQYF	TGCAGTGCTAGAGATTTCGGACTAGCGGGAGTGGTGGATACGCAGTATTTT
TRBV4-1	TRBJ1-2	-	-	CASSQESFVGYYGYTF	TGCGCCAGCAGCCAAGAATCCTTCGTGGGGTACTATGGCTACACCTTC
TRBV5-4	TRBJ2-3	-	TRBD1	CASSLMQGVPLGTQYF	TGTGCCAGCAGCTTGATGCAGGGGGTCCCGCTAGGTACGCAGTATTTT
TRBV6-1	TRBJ2-3	-	-	CASTLLLTDTQYF	TGTGCCAGCACACTACTGTTGACAGATACGCAGTATTTT
TRBV6-2/TRBV6-3	TRBJ2-2	-	TRBD1	CASSWRHRGRTGELFF	TGTGCCAGCAGTTGGCGCCACAGGGGTCGCACCGGGGAGCTGTTTTTT
TRBV9	TRBJ2-2	-	TRBD1	CASSFIGTGPGELFF	TGTGCCAGCAGCTTCATAGGGACAGGACCCGGGGAGCTGTTTTTT
TRBV6-1	TRBJ1-1	few	-	CASSAMGTSSVAFF	TGTGCCAGCAGTGCCATGGGGACTTCCTCGGTGGCTTTCTTT
TRBV6-1	TRBJ2-7	few	TRBD2	CASSKTSGRLEQYF	TGTGCCAGCAGTAAGACTAGCGGGAGACTTGAGCAGTACTTC
TRBV10-3	TRBJ2-3	-	TRBD2	CAIRLAGGPTDTQYF	TGTGCCATCAGACTAGCGGGAGGGCCGACAGATACGCAGTATTTT
TRBV2	TRBJ2-3	few	TRBD1	CATPGQWDRATDTQYF	TGTGCCACCCCAGGGCAATGGGACAGAGCCACAGATACGCAGTATTTT
TRBV2	TRBJ2-2	few	-	CASKRMGNPGELFF	TGTGCCAGCAAGAGGATGGGAAATCCCGGGGAGCTGTTTTTT
TRBV7-9	TRBJ2-1	-	TRBD2	CASSTSGRVNEQFF	TGTGCCAGCAGTACTAGCGGGAGAGTCAATGAGCAGTTCTTC
TRBV6-5	TRBJ2-2	once	TRBD2	CASSYSTGLAGGGGELFF	TGTGCCAGCAGTTACTCGACTGGACTAGCGGGAGGTGGGGGGGAGCTGTTTTTT
TRBV5-1	TRBJ2-5	-	-	CASTWEGTTWETQYF	TGCGCCAGCACGTGGGAAGGTACCACCTGGGAGACCCAGTACTTC
TRBV6-1	TRBJ1-2	-	TRBD1	CASSGGQGTYGYTF	TGTGCCAGCAGTGGAGGACAGGGAACCTATGGCTACACCTTC
TRBV28	TRBJ1-2	-	-	CASTPPNGGYTF	TGTGCCAGCACCCCCCCGAACGGGGGCTACACCTTC
TRBV11-3	TRBJ2-7	few	TRBD1	CASSWDRGSEQYF	TGTGCCAGCAGCTGGGACAGGGGGAGCGAGCAGTACTTC
TRBV7-9	TRBJ1-2	few	-	CASSRGDYGYTF	TGTGCCAGCAGCCGAGGGGACTATGGCTACACCTTC
TRBV7-3	TRBJ2-1	-	-	CASSLLNGQFF	TGTGCCAGCAGCTTACTCAATGGGCAGTTCTTC
TRBV28	TRBJ1-6	-	-	CASSLATGHYNSPLHF	TGTGCCAGCAGTTTAGCCACGGGACACTATAATTCACCCCTCCACTTT
TRBV20-1	TRBJ1-1	few	-	CSAIRGWNTEAFF	TGCAGTGCTATAAGGGGATGGAACACTGAAGCTTTCTTT
TRBV27	TRBJ1-2	-	-	CASRAGANYGYTF	TGTGCCAGCAGAGCTGGAGCTAACTATGGCTACACCTTC